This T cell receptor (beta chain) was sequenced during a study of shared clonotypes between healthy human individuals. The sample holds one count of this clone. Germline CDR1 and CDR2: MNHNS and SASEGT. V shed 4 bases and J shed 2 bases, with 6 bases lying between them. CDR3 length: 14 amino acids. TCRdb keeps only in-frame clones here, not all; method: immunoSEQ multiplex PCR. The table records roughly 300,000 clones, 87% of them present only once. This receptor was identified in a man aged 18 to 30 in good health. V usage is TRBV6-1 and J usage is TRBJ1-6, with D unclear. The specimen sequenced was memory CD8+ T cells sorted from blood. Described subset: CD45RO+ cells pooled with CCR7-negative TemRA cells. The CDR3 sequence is CASSAGPYNSPLHF. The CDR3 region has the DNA TGTGCCAGCAGTGCCGGGCCCTATAATTCACCCCTCCACTTT.